This T cell receptor beta chain derives from a study of blood T cell repertoires in COVID-19. TCRdb's table, derived via immunoSEQ multiplex PCR, lists solely in-frame clones and lacks some. The repertoire has a few hundred thousand clones, about 88% of them found once; the top ten carry 0.95% to 1.1%. The study drew participants aged about 18 to 89 years from about two dozen US areas. Grouping used clinical history reported by participants in a survey and questionnaire. Within 2 weeks of study entry, exposed participants had contacted a PCR-confirmed or clinician-diagnosed COVID-19 case. This receptor was identified in a woman younger than 45 who had been exposed to COVID-19. Sequenced: PBMCs or T cells enriched from blood (not recorded which).

The CDR3 is CASQRLAGPNEQFF. DNA of the CDR3: TGTGCCAGCCAACGACTAGCGGGGCCGAATGAGCAGTTCTTC. The chain is built from TRBV7-9 and TRBJ2-1; TRBD2 matches at 11 bases. Germline V gene sequence: CDR1 SEHNR, CDR2 FQNEAQ (reference sequence). V was pared by 8 bases and J by 7 bases, with 7 bases of the junction left unmatched. CDR3 length: 14 amino acids. The whole variable domain, filled in from reference TRBV7-9 and TRBJ2-1, reads DTGVSQNPRHKITKRGQNVTFRCDPISEHNRLYWYRQTLGQGPEFLTYFQNEAQLEKSRLLSDRFSAERPKGSFSTLEIQRTEQGDSAMYLCASQRLAGPNEQFFGPGTRLTVL.